The clone carrying this T cell receptor (beta chain) was seen ten or more times. No antigen is known for it. The CDR3 extends over 15 amino acids. CDR1 is SNHLY and CDR2 is FYNNEI in the germline V gene. The ends lost 4 bases at V and 0 bases at J; junction bases unmatched: 6. Using its own MiXCR run on the 5' RACE reads, TCRdb lists one record per CDR3 protein. Of tens of thousands of distinct CDR3 sequences in the sample, approximately 7.5% were seen once. The data originate from a study of T cells after yellow fever vaccination. Background on the study: For low cell numbers, libraries were made with SMART-Seq v4 Ultra Low Input. The study, taken as a whole, reports: FACS-sorted repertoires could harbor abundant contaminating bulk-population clonotypes. A secondary response was less intense yet reached its peak sooner, at day 5 versus 15.

V gene TRBV2 combines with J gene TRBJ2-7, with 7 bases lining up with TRBD2. This TCR derives from a man aged 30 to 45 who received the YFV17D yellow fever vaccine. The sample was CD8+ T cells sorted from PBMCs, taken on the day of the yellow fever booster vaccination. The CDR3: CASSVGLAVSYEQYF. CDR3 nucleotide sequence: TGTGCCAGCAGTGTAGGGCTAGCGGTCTCCTACGAGCAGTACTTC. Using reference TRBV2 and TRBJ2-7 for the parts outside the CDR3, the full variable domain is EPEVTQTPSHQVTQMGQEVILRCVPISNHLYFYWYRQILGQKVEFLVSFYNNEISEKSEIFDDQFSVERPDGSNFTLKIRSTKLEDSAMYFCASSVGLAVSYEQYFGPGTRLTVT.